The rows below give T cell receptor beta chains drawn from one sample of a study of Ad26.COV2.S vaccination and SARS-CoV-2 variants. Clones were sequenced by immunoSEQ multiplex PCR, and TCRdb holds only the in-frame ones, with some missing. The table has a few hundred thousand clones, roughly 90% seen once. Sequencing used peripheral blood, obtained in a trial of Ad26.COV2.S vaccine versus placebo. The receptors here all came from a person between 18 and 65 years old who received the Ad26.COV2.S COVID-19 vaccine or a placebo. Both conserved end residues are part of each CDR3. The D gene is left open where the match is weak. Not every row has a clone size; where given, it reads once, few, many or a size class.

J gene,clone size,V gene,D gene,CDR3 DNA,CDR3 protein
TRBJ1-2,.,TRBV5-4,.,TGTGCCAGCAGCTTGGGGCAGGACAGAAACTATGGCTACACCTTC,CASSLGQDRNYGYTF
TRBJ2-1,.,TRBV6-5,TRBD2,TGTGCCAGCAAGAGGGACTCTCCTAGCGGTAGGCAGTTCTTC,CASKRDSPSGRQFF
TRBJ1-2,.,TRBV10-2,.,TGCGCCAGCAGTGACAGCTGGAGGCAGGGACTTGGCTACACCTTC,CASSDSWRQGLGYTF
TRBJ2-1,.,TRBV2,TRBD1,TGTGCCAGCAGCCAGACAGGGGGAAGTGAGCAGTTCTTC,CASSQTGGSEQFF
TRBJ2-1,.,TRBV30,.,TGTGCCTGGAGTGTACGGCAGGGATACAATGAGCAGTTCTTC,CAWSVRQGYNEQFF
TRBJ2-7,.,TRBV5-8,.,TGTGCCAGCAGCTTGGCCAATGGGCTAGAAGAAACCTACGAGCAGTACTTC,CASSLANGLEETYEQYF
TRBJ2-5,.,TRBV28,.,TGTGCCAGCAGTTCCCCTCCGGGAGAGACCCAGTACTTC,CASSSPPGETQYF
TRBJ1-6,.,TRBV12-3/TRBV12-4,TRBD1,TGTGCCAGCAGTCCCAGGGGGGCTTCACCCCTCCACTTT,CASSPRGASPLHF
TRBJ1-1,once,TRBV19,.,TGTGCCACAAAAGTAGGGCTCTGGAACACTGAAGCTTTCTTT,CATKVGLWNTEAFF
TRBJ2-1,.,TRBV10-3,.,TGTGCCATCAGGGATTCCTACAATGAGCAGTTCTTC,CAIRDSYNEQFF
TRBJ2-7,.,TRBV6-2/TRBV6-3,.,TGTGCCAGCAGTTCACCGGGAACAGGGTACTACGAGCAGTACTTC,CASSSPGTGYYEQYF
TRBJ2-3,.,TRBV5-1,.,TGCGCCAGCAGCTTGGTGTCAGGGAGCACAGATACGCAGTATTTT,CASSLVSGSTDTQYF
TRBJ2-1,.,TRBV25-1,TRBD2,TGTGCCAGCAGGACTAGCGGGGGGGTTGAGCAGTTCTTC,CASRTSGGVEQFF
TRBJ1-3,.,TRBV14,.,TGTGCCAGCAGCCAAGAGGTATCCGGAAACACCATATATTTT,CASSQEVSGNTIYF
TRBJ1-1,.,TRBV30,.,TGTGCCTGGAGCCTTACAGTGAACACTGAAGCTTTCTTT,CAWSLTVNTEAFF
TRBJ1-1,.,TRBV18,.,TGTGCCAGCTCCTCAGGAAACACTGAAGCTTTCTTT,CASSSGNTEAFF
TRBJ1-1,.,TRBV5-4,TRBD1,TGTGCCAGCAGCCCACAGGGGGCCGAGGGGAACACTGAAGCTTTCTTT,CASSPQGAEGNTEAFF
TRBJ1-6,.,TRBV9,.,TGTGCCAGCAGCGTAACGGGGGGCGGTAATTCACCCCTCCACTTT,CASSVTGGGNSPLHF
TRBJ2-3,.,TRBV9,.,TGTGCCAGCAGCGCTTCAGGGAGTAGCACAGATACGCAGTATTTT,CASSASGSSTDTQYF
TRBJ2-3,.,TRBV27,.,TGTGCCAGCAGTTTATTCGTTACAGATACGCAGTATTTT,CASSLFVTDTQYF
TRBJ2-1,.,TRBV4-3,TRBD2,TGCGCCAGCAGCCTAGGGACTAGCGGGGGTCGCGGGAATGAGCAGTTCTTC,CASSLGTSGGRGNEQFF
TRBJ2-1,.,TRBV6-5,TRBD1,TGTGCCAGCAGTTACGACAGGGGGCACGATAATGAGCAGTTCTTC,CASSYDRGHDNEQFF
TRBJ1-6,.,TRBV4-3,TRBD1,TGCGCCAGCAGCCAAACCGGGACAGGGCTTTCACCCCTCCACTTT,CASSQTGTGLSPLHF
TRBJ1-1,.,TRBV5-5,.,TGTGCCAGCAGCTTGGTTGGGTCTGAAGCTTTCTTT,CASSLVGSEAFF
TRBJ2-7,few,TRBV6-5,TRBD2,TGTGCCAGCAGTAAGGGACTAGCGGGGGCTCGAGAGCAGTACTTC,CASSKGLAGAREQYF
TRBJ1-2,.,TRBV29-1,.,TGCAGCGTTGGTGAGGGACTTGGCTACTATGGCTACACCTTC,CSVGEGLGYYGYTF
TRBJ2-7,.,TRBV6-5,.,TGTGCCAGCAGTTACGAGGAGTACTACGAGCAGTACTTC,CASSYEEYYEQYF
TRBJ1-6,once,TRBV6-4,.,TGTGCCAGCAGTGACTCTGGGGATAATTCACCCCTCCACTTT,CASSDSGDNSPLHF
TRBJ1-2,.,TRBV9,.,TGTGCCAGCAGCCTCAGGGCCTCCCCCCTTGGCTACACCTTC,CASSLRASPLGYTF